Each of the 22 T cell receptor beta chains below was sequenced from the same sample in a study of radiation and T cells in renal cell carcinoma (dated by TCRdb to the early 2020s). The label giving this sample's time point can be read as: blood 4 weeks post-SBRT, at nephrectomy. The treatment or condition label, read with the paper, signifies: 15 Gy SBRT to primary tumor, nephrectomy 4 weeks later. The library was generated by the immunoSEQ multiplex PCR assay. Imported from immuneACCESS, the table was reduced by TCRdb to in-frame sequences with V and J called. These copies leave out some clones; in studies compared against another copy, an unresolved V gene accounts for under half, and the cause of the remainder is not known. The table for this sample lists roughly 170,000 clones; less than 90% of them were counted only once. Jointly, the top ten make up around 10% of the sample. The sequenced sample was blood, obtained from a patient whose treatment included radiotherapy and nephrectomy. These receptors all come from a woman between 50 and 59 years old with renal cell carcinoma.

This chain uses TRBV6-1 with TRBJ1-5, with a possible D match to TRBD1 (6 bases). Trimming stripped 7 bases from V and 4 bases from J, with 14 bases between. Germline loops: CDR1 MNHNS, CDR2 SASEGT. CDR3 length equals 14 residues. CDR3 sequence reads: CASTLEGGNQPQHF. The CDR3, as DNA: TGTGCCAGCACCCTCGAGGGGGGAAATCAGCCCCAGCATTTT.

The V call is TRBV2, the J call TRBJ1-1, with D maybe TRBD1 (5 bases). From germline, CDR1 is SNHLY and CDR2 FYNNEI. Trimming left V 5 bases short and J 3 bases short, with 7 bases between. This CDR3 comprises 12 residues. CDR3 nucleotide sequence: TGTGCCAGCAGTTGGGGGGACACTGAAGCTTTCTTT. As protein: CASSWGDTEAFF.

This sequence joins TRBV2 and TRBJ1-4, with a tentative D call TRBD1 (5 bases). CDR1 is SNHLY, CDR2 FYNNEI, per germline. The CDR3 is made up of 14 amino acids. The V end lost 8 bases, the J end lost 3 bases, and 13 bases lay between the germline ends. CDR3 bases: TGTGCCAGCCGGTTGGGGGGAGCTAATGAAAAACTGTTTTTT. It encodes CASRLGGANEKLFF. The full variable domain, completed using reference TRBV2 and TRBJ1-4, is EPEVTQTPSHQVTQMGQEVILRCVPISNHLYFYWYRQILGQKVEFLVSFYNNEISEKSEIFDDQFSVERPDGSNFTLKIRSTKLEDSAMYFCASRLGGANEKLFFGSGTQLSVL.

V usage is TRBV28 and J usage is TRBJ1-1, with 9 bases lining up with TRBD1. The CDR3 is 15 residues long. Germline-derived CDR1 and CDR2 are MDHEN and SYDVKM. V shed 6 bases, J shed 0 bases, and the junction held 5 bases outside the gene matches. The CDR3 reads CASRGTGHLNTEAFF. CDR3 nucleotides: TGTGCCAGCAGGGGGACAGGGCATCTGAACACTGAAGCTTTCTTT.

The rearrangement links TRBV9 to TRBJ2-1, with D possibly TRBD1 on 5 matching bases. Trimming pared 5 bases from V and 4 bases from J, leaving 13 bases between. In germline, CDR1 is SGDLS, CDR2 YYNGEE. This CDR3 has 14 amino acids. This chain's CDR3 is CASSPYSGYNEQFF. The CDR3, as DNA: TGTGCCAGCAGTCCCTATTCAGGGTACAATGAGCAGTTCTTC.

This clone showed up just once. The J gene is TRBJ1-1, the V gene TRBV11-2, with a tentative D call TRBD1 (5 bases). Per the germline V gene, CDR1 is SGHAT and CDR2 is FQNNGV. Trimming removed 4 bases from V and 1 base from J, with 7 bases in between. This CDR3 has 13 residues. DNA of the CDR3: TGTGCCAGCAGCTGGGGACGGAACACTGAAGCTTTCTTT. This sequence encodes CASSWGRNTEAFF.

The chain joins TRBV4-3 to TRBJ1-6, with D unclear. The V gene's germline CDR1 is LGHNA and CDR2 YSLEER. This CDR3 spans 15 amino acids. V lost 4 bases and J 7 bases, leaving 14 bases between the germline ends. The CDR3 nucleotides are TGCGCCAGCAGCCCCAATTCGGGGAGGAATTCACCCCTCCACTTT. It specifies CASSPNSGRNSPLHF.

This sequence joins TRBV7-2 and TRBJ2-2; 9 bases fit TRBD1. V was clipped by 5 bases and J by 4 bases; unmatched bases: 8. This CDR3 is 16 amino acids long. From germline, CDR1 is SGHTA and CDR2 FQGNSA. The CDR3 DNA reads as TGTGCCAGCAGCCCATCGGACAGGGGTACCACCGGGGAGCTGTTTTTT. Amino acid sequence: CASSPSDRGTTGELFF.

The V and J genes are TRBV2 and TRBJ1-2, with D unclear. The germline gives CDR1 SNHLY, CDR2 FYNNEI. The CDR3 spans 10 residues. V lost 6 bases to trimming and J lost 4 bases, with 3 bases between them. CDR3 protein: CASRGYGYTF. In nucleotides, the CDR3 is TGTGCCAGCAGGGGCTATGGCTACACCTTC.

V is TRBV20-1 and J is TRBJ2-4; 8 bases line up with TRBD1. The CDR3 loop spans 11 amino acids. Germline V lookup: CDR1 DFQATT, CDR2 SNEGSKA (reference sequence). The ends lost 6 bases at V and 9 bases at J; junction bases unmatched: 4. Here the CDR3 DNA reads TGCAGTGCGAGGACAGGGATCATTCAGTACTTC. Protein sequence: CSARTGIIQYF.

The chain has TRBV7-2 and TRBJ2-1; 8 positions match TRBD2. Germline CDR1 is SGHTA and CDR2 is FQGNSA. V shed 5 bases and J 0 bases; nucleotides not matched to a gene: 6. CDR3 size: 16 residues. The CDR3 DNA is TGTGCCAGCAGCACCTTAGCGGGAAGCTCCTACAATGAGCAGTTCTTC. Translating it yields CASSTLAGSSYNEQFF.

The chain has TRBV19 and TRBJ2-7; 12 bases align to TRBD1. The CDR3 sequence is 15 residues long. CDR1 is LNHDA, CDR2 SQIVND, per germline (reference sequence). V gave up 6 bases and J gave up 2 bases; unmatched junction bases: 5. The CDR3 loop reads CASRPGTGGTYEQYF. The CDR3 nucleotides are TGTGCCAGTAGGCCGGGGACAGGGGGCACCTACGAGCAGTACTTC.

This clone occurred a few times. The rearrangement uses TRBV9 and TRBJ2-6; D is undetermined. Trimming shortened V by 4 bases and J by 2 bases, and 16 bases separated the two germline ends. The V gene's germline CDR1 is SGDLS and CDR2 YYNGEE. The CDR3 sequence is 17 residues long. The CDR3 bases are TGTGCCAGCAGCCTACATACGTCTGTTGCTGGGGCCAACGTCCTGACTTTC. Protein sequence: CASSLHTSVAGANVLTF.

The J gene is TRBJ2-3, the V gene TRBV7-2, with 11 bases matching TRBD2. The V segment lost 4 bases and the J segment 0 bases; nucleotides outside the gene matches: 6. CDR3 length: 17 residues. Germline assignment: CDR1 SGHTA and CDR2 FQGNSA. The CDR3 DNA follows: TGTGCCAGCAGCTACATGGGACTAGCGGTGAGCACAGATACGCAGTATTTT. Amino acid sequence: CASSYMGLAVSTDTQYF.

The genes are TRBV9 and TRBJ2-5; D remains unclear. This CDR3 has 14 amino acids. Germline CDR1 SGDLS, CDR2 YYNGEE. V gave up 1 base and J gave up 1 base, with 8 bases separating them. The CDR3 here is CASSVSLFQETQYF. CDR3 bases: TGTGCCAGCAGCGTAAGCCTCTTCCAAGAGACCCAGTACTTC.

This clone was recorded only once. The rearrangement uses TRBV28 and TRBJ1-5; possible D gene TRBD1, 6 bases. This CDR3 has 15 residues. CDR1 is MDHEN, CDR2 SYDVKM, per germline. Trimming removed 7 bases from V and 1 base from J, with 14 bases in between. DNA of the CDR3: TGTGCCAGCAACCTACAGGGTATAAGCAATCAGCCCCAGCATTTT. It translates to CASNLQGISNQPQHF. The variable domain in full, with the rest retrieved from reference TRBV28 and TRBJ1-5, is DVKVTQSSRYLVKRTGEKVFLECVQDMDHENMFWYRQDPGLGLRLIYFSYDVKMKEKGDIPEGYSVSREKKERFSLILESASTNQTSMYLCASNLQGISNQPQHFGDGTRLSIL.

In the case of this clone: Other DNA sequences in this sample translate to the same CDR3. The J gene is TRBJ2-3, the V gene TRBV18; D is unresolved. CDR3 length: 13 residues. Germline V gene data show CDR1 as KGHSH and CDR2 as LQKENI. The V end was cut by 2 bases, the J end by 0 bases, with 3 bases between. CDR3 DNA: TGTGCCAGCTCACCAGGCAGCACAGATACGCAGTATTTT. Translated: CASSPGSTDTQYF.

This clone has just one count. The V gene is TRBV19, the J gene TRBJ2-7, with D unclear. Germline CDR1 and CDR2: LNHDA and SQIVND (reference sequence). This CDR3 is 16 amino acids long. V lost 3 bases, J lost 7 bases, and 22 bases lay in between. The CDR3 spells CASSIKDGYPQREQYF. The CDR3 DNA reads as TGTGCCAGTAGTATCAAGGACGGTTACCCGCAGAGGGAGCAGTACTTC.

This chain links TRBV30 with TRBJ2-2; 8 bases are shared with TRBD1. CDR3 size: 15 residues. The ends lost 0 bases at V and 6 bases at J; junction bases unmatched: 6. Germline CDR1 and CDR2: GTSNPN and SVGIG (reference sequence). Written as DNA, the CDR3 is TGTGCCTGGAGTGTACGGGGGACAGGCGCCGGGGAGCTGTTTTTT. Translating it yields CAWSVRGTGAGELFF.

The chain combines TRBV19 with TRBJ1-6; D uncertain. The germline V gene encodes CDR1 LNHDA and CDR2 SQIVND (reference sequence). This CDR3 spans 15 amino acids. With 1 base removed from V and 5 bases from J, the gap between germline ends came to 9 bases. CDR3 bases: TGTGCCAGTAGTATAGTTTCGGCTGATAATTCACCCCTCCACTTT. Residues: CASSIVSADNSPLHF. The full variable domain, rest sourced from reference TRBV19 and TRBJ1-6, is DGGITQSPKYLFRKEGQNVTLSCEQNLNHDAMYWYRQDPGQGLRLIYYSQIVNDFQKGDIAEGYSVSREKKESFPLTVTSAQKNPTAFYLCASSIVSADNSPLHFGNGTRLTVT.

V gene TRBV15 combines with J gene TRBJ2-7, with D maybe TRBD2 (6 bases). The CDR3 covers 15 residues. Germline V gene lookup returns CDR1 LNHNV and CDR2 YYDKDF (reference sequence). Trimming removed 0 bases at V and 3 bases at J, with 12 bases between. The CDR3: CATSREIGSHYEQYF. For the CDR3, the DNA is TGTGCCACCAGCAGAGAAATCGGGAGCCACTACGAGCAGTACTTC.

The genes are TRBV29-1 and TRBJ2-3; 13 bases are shared with TRBD2. CDR1 is SQVTM, CDR2 ANQGSEA, per germline. The J segment lost 1 base and the V segment lost 6 bases, leaving 1 base of the junction unmatched. The CDR3 extends over 14 amino acids. The CDR3 DNA reads TGCAGCGTCGGACTAGCGGGGGGCACAGATACGCAGTATTTT. Translation: CSVGLAGGTDTQYF.